One and the same sample provided the 25 T cell receptor beta chains below, sequenced in a study of blood T cell repertoires in COVID-19. This table comes from immunoSEQ multiplex PCR, and its TCRdb copy is limited to in-frame clones, with some not included. This table has some 220,000 clones, over 60% appearing once. The source material was peripheral blood. The receptor set was obtained from a woman aged 70-85 years with acute or convalescent COVID-19.

V gene TRBV4-1 combines with J gene TRBJ2-2; possibly TRBD1 for D (6 bases). Germline CDR1 and CDR2: MGHRA and YSYEKL. The CDR3 contains 18 residues. V was shortened by 0 bases and J by 4 bases, with 18 bases between the two germline ends. CDR3 DNA sequence: TGCGCCAGCAGCCAAGATGGGCAGGGGTTCTCAAGCACCGGGGAGCTGTTTTTT. This gives the protein CASSQDGQGFSSTGELFF.

This chain joins TRBV5-1 and TRBJ2-2; 7 nucleotides agree with TRBD1. This CDR3 has 14 residues. V trimming: 5 bases; J trimming: 1 base; junction bases outside the gene matches: 2. The germline V gene has CDR1 SGHRS and CDR2 YFSETQ. The CDR3 nucleotides are TGCGCCAGCAGACAGGGGTTGAACACCGGGGAGCTGTTTTTT. Its translation is CASRQGLNTGELFF.

The V gene is TRBV6-5, the J gene TRBJ2-3; tentatively, D is TRBD1 (6 bases). Germline loops: CDR1 MNHEY, CDR2 SVGAGI. Trimming shortened V by 8 bases and J by 6 bases, and 21 bases separated the two germline ends. The CDR3 has 15 residues. CDR3 DNA sequence: TGTGCCAGCTACAACTTTAAAGGGGGTGATGATACGCAGTATTTT. Amino acid sequence: CASYNFKGGDDTQYF.

V gene TRBV12-3 or TRBV12-4 combines with J gene TRBJ1-5; D might be TRBD1 (5 bases). V lost 5 bases, J lost 6 bases, and 11 bases lay in between. CDR3 length equals 13 residues. CDR3 residues: CASSRQSTQPQHF. For the CDR3, the DNA is TGTGCCAGCAGTCGACAGTCTACTCAGCCCCAGCATTTT.

V gene TRBV7-2 combines with J gene TRBJ2-1, with D perhaps matching TRBD2 (6 bases). The CDR3 sequence is 17 residues long. V lost 3 bases and J lost 2, with 17 bases in between. CDR1 is SGHTA and CDR2 is FQGNSA in the germline V gene. This CDR3 is CASSFPRLGGTYNEQFF. CDR3 nucleotides: TGTGCCAGCAGCTTCCCCAGGCTCGGAGGGACCTACAATGAGCAGTTCTTC.

The genes are TRBV7-9 and TRBJ2-3; 9 bases are shared with TRBD2. This CDR3 has 16 residues. V lost 0 bases, J lost 4 bases, and 5 bases stayed unmatched. Germline V gene data show CDR1 as SEHNR and CDR2 as FQNEAQ (reference sequence). CDR3 region: CASSLAGGGAADTQYF. The CDR3 DNA reads as TGTGCCAGCAGCTTAGCGGGCGGGGGGGCGGCAGATACGCAGTATTTT. Full variable domain (missing parts from reference TRBV7-9 and TRBJ2-3): DTGVSQNPRHKITKRGQNVTFRCDPISEHNRLYWYRQTLGQGPEFLTYFQNEAQLEKSRLLSDRFSAERPKGSFSTLEIQRTEQGDSAMYLCASSLAGGGAADTQYFGPGTRLTVL.

As regards this clone: The junction and the germline gene differ at one end; a read error may be behind it. The chain links TRBV7-2 to TRBJ2-7, with 7 positions matching TRBD2. This CDR3 comprises 15 residues. Germline loops: CDR1 SGHTA, CDR2 FQGNSA. The CDR3 coding sequence is TGTGCCAGCAGCTTAAGCGGGGTACCGCCCTACGAGCAGCACTTC. Protein sequence: CASSLSGVPPYEQHF.

The chain carries TRBV19 and TRBJ2-2; 7 bases map to TRBD1. CDR1 is LNHDA and CDR2 is SQIVND in the germline V gene (reference sequence). With 6 bases clipped from V and 7 bases from J, the junction kept 8 bases outside the gene matches. The CDR3 is made up of 14 amino acids. CDR3 bases: TGTGCCAGTAGACCCGGGACAGAGTTCGGGGAGCTGTTTTTT. Translating it yields CASRPGTEFGELFF.

The chain uses TRBV5-4 and TRBJ2-2; weak D call: TRBD1 (6 bases). The CDR3 extends over 14 amino acids. Germline V gene lookup returns CDR1 SGHNT and CDR2 YYREEE (reference sequence). V gave up 1 base and J gave up 3 bases, with 7 bases separating them. The CDR3 is CASSLQGHTGELFF. The CDR3 nucleotides are TGTGCCAGCAGCTTGCAGGGGCACACCGGGGAGCTGTTTTTT.

The rearrangement uses TRBV7-8 and TRBJ2-7; a possible D gene is TRBD2 (7 bases). Per the germline V gene, CDR1 is SGHVS and CDR2 is FQNEAQ. V dropped 0 bases and J dropped 3 bases, with 15 bases sitting between them. The CDR3 is made up of 16 amino acids. The CDR3 DNA reads TGTGCCAGCAGCTTAGCGGGCGGGGGCCACGTCTACGAGCAGTACTTC. This encodes CASSLAGGGHVYEQYF.

The chain recombines TRBV10-3 with TRBJ2-1; 8 bases match TRBD2. The CDR3 runs to 15 residues. CDR1 is ENHRY and CDR2 is SYGVKD in the germline V gene. V trimming: 4 bases; J trimming: 4 bases; junction bases outside the gene matches: 6. The CDR3 spells CAISAGGGSYNEQFF. In DNA form, the CDR3 reads TGTGCCATCAGTGCGGGCGGGGGGTCTTACAATGAGCAGTTCTTC.

This clone was counted a few times. The J gene is TRBJ1-1, the V gene TRBV5-5, with D possibly being TRBD1 (5 bases). Trimming removed 0 bases from V and 1 base from J, with 7 bases in between. CDR1 is SGHKS, CDR2 YYEKEE, per germline (reference sequence). This CDR3 spans 14 amino acids. The CDR3 loop reads CASSLVQGNTEAFF. The CDR3 region has the DNA TGTGCCAGCAGCTTGGTTCAGGGGAACACTGAAGCTTTCTTT. The variable domain in full, completed from reference TRBV5-5 and TRBJ1-1, reads DAGVTQSPTHLIKTRGQQVTLRCSPISGHKSVSWYQQVLGQGPQFIFQYYEKEERGRGNFPDRFSARQFPNYSSELNVNALLLGDSALYLCASSLVQGNTEAFFGQGTRLTVV.

The chain couples TRBV7-2 to TRBJ1-4, with D hard to call. The CDR3 is 15 amino acids. Germline assignment: CDR1 SGHTA and CDR2 FQGNSA. Trimming took 1 base from V and 0 from J, leaving 6 bases between them. CDR3 sequence: CASSLGAATNEKLFF. For the CDR3, the DNA is TGTGCCAGCAGCTTAGGAGCTGCAACTAATGAAAAACTGTTTTTT.

This rearrangement joins TRBV4-1 to TRBJ2-1; tentative D call: TRBD2 (8 bases). There are 14 residues in the CDR3. V dropped 3 bases and J dropped 9 bases, with 15 bases sitting between them. The germline V gene encodes CDR1 MGHRA and CDR2 YSYEKL. CDR3 sequence reads: CASSHGTAGAEQFF. The CDR3 DNA follows: TGCGCCAGCAGCCACGGGACAGCGGGGGCTGAGCAGTTCTTC.

This clone was detected a few times. The CDR3 nucleotides read TGTGCCAGCAGCCAAGGGCGCCTAGCGGAAGGAACGCAGTATTTT. Translating it yields CASSQGRLAEGTQYF. The chain recombines TRBV4-2 with TRBJ2-3; 7 bases fit TRBD2. V lost 1 base, J lost 9 bases, and 10 bases stayed unmatched. CDR1 is LGHNA and CDR2 is YNFKEQ in the germline V gene. The CDR3 has 15 amino acids.

The CDR3 sequence is CASSILTFNTEAFF. CDR3 DNA: TGTGCCAGTAGTATTTTGACATTTAACACTGAAGCTTTCTTT. This chain uses TRBV19 with TRBJ1-1; no reliable D call. The germline gives CDR1 LNHDA, CDR2 SQIVND (reference sequence). With 3 bases removed from V and 2 bases from J, the gap between germline ends came to 10 bases. The CDR3 contains 14 residues.

The rearrangement uses TRBV5-1 and TRBJ2-1; no clear D. This CDR3 is built from 11 residues. The germline V and J ends were trimmed by 0 bases and 12 bases, with 7 bases remaining between them. Germline V CDR1 and CDR2: SGHRS, YFSETQ. The CDR3 DNA sequence: TGCGCCAGCAGCTTGGGCGCGAGGCAGTTCTTC. Its protein product is CASSLGARQFF.

The gene calls are TRBV24-1 and TRBJ1-2; 8 bases are shared with TRBD1. The CDR3 contains 12 residues. V trimming: 7 bases; J trimming: 6 bases; junction bases outside the gene matches: 3. Germline CDR1 is KGHDR and CDR2 is SFDVKD. In DNA, the CDR3 is TGTGCCACCAGAGGGACAGGACATGGCTACACCTTC. Translating gives CATRGTGHGYTF.

The genes are TRBV13 and TRBJ1-6, with D unresolved. CDR1 PRHDT and CDR2 FYEKMQ come from the germline V gene (reference sequence). Trimming pared 3 bases from V and 0 bases from J, leaving 9 bases between. The CDR3 runs to 16 residues. The CDR3 bases are TGTGCCAGCAGCTTGGCATCTCGCTCCTATAATTCACCCCTCCACTTT. Its protein product is CASSLASRSYNSPLHF.

This clone is a singleton in its sample. The rearrangement joins TRBV21-1 to TRBJ1-1; the table's D call, TRBD1, has no DNA check behind it. TRBV21-1 is reported as a pseudogene. The length of the CDR3 is 15 residues. As DNA, the CDR3 is TGTGCCAGCAAACCTAAGGGGACAGAGAACACTGAAGCTTTCTTT. This translates into CASKPKGTENTEAFF.

The sample holds one count of this clone. The rearrangement uses TRBV7-2 and TRBJ2-7; D possibly corresponds to TRBD2 (7 bases). The V end was cut by 5 bases, the J end by 0 bases, with 14 bases between. Germline V gives CDR1 SGHTA, CDR2 FQGNSA. There are 15 residues in the CDR3. The DNA for the CDR3 is TGTGCCAGCAGCCCCGTCGGGGGGCCCTCCTACGAGCAGTACTTC. As protein: CASSPVGGPSYEQYF.

This sequence joins TRBV6-2 or TRBV6-3 and TRBJ2-5; 9 positions agree with TRBD2. V was clipped by 2 bases and J by 3 bases; unmatched bases: 1. The CDR3 is 14 residues long. Germline-derived CDR1 and CDR2 are MNHEY and SVGEGT. The chain's CDR3 is CASSYVAGEETQYF. DNA for the CDR3: TGTGCCAGCAGTTACGTAGCGGGGGAAGAGACCCAGTACTTC.

This clone was observed once. The V call is TRBV13, the J call TRBJ2-1, with TRBD2 matching 13 bases. This CDR3 is built from 20 residues. V was clipped by 5 bases and J by 6 bases; unmatched bases: 19. The germline V gene has CDR1 PRHDT and CDR2 FYEKMQ (reference sequence). The CDR3 region has the DNA TGTGCCAGCAGCCCCGAGGGGACGGAGACTAGCGGGGGGAGTTTCAATGAGCAGTTCTTC. It translates to CASSPEGTETSGGSFNEQFF.

This clone came up a few times. This chain links TRBV4-3 with TRBJ2-7, with 7 bases that match TRBD2. Germline loops: CDR1 LGHNA, CDR2 YSLEER. With V trimmed by 5 bases and J by 6 bases, 10 bases remained unmatched. The CDR3 consists of 14 residues. CDR3 DNA: TGCGCCAGCAGCATTTCAGCGGGGAAGGGCGAGCAGTACTTC. It translates to CASSISAGKGEQYF.

As to this clone: Germline is not matched at one junction end, which may reflect a read error. The V gene is TRBV30, the J gene TRBJ2-3; maybe TRBD1 (5 bases). Germline loops: CDR1 GTSNPN, CDR2 SVGIG (reference sequence). The CDR3 loop spans 12 amino acids. The CDR3 sequence is CARSVSGDTQYF. The DNA for the CDR3 is TGTGCCCGGAGTGTTTCAGGGGATACGCAGTATTTT.